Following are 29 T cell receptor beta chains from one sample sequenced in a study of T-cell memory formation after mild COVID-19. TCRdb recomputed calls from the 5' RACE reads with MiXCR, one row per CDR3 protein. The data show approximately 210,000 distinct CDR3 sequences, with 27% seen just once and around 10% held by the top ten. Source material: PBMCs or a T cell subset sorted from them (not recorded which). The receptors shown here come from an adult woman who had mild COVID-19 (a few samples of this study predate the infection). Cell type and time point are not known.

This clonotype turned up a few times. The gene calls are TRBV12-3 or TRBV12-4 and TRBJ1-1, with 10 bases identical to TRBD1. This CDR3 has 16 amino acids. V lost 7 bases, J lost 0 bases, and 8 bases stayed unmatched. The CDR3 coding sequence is TGTGCCAGCATCGGACAGGGGGACCCAATGAACACTGAAGCTTTCTTT. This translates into CASIGQGDPMNTEAFF.

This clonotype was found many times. The DNA of the CDR3 is TGCGCCAGCAGCTTGGCCACAGGGAGAGAGACCCAGTACTTC. As protein: CASSLATGRETQYF. This chain joins TRBV5-1 and TRBJ2-5; D is perhaps TRBD1 (6 bases). CDR1 and CDR2 (germline): SGHRS, YFSETQ. CDR3 length equals 14 residues. Trimming left V 0 bases short and J 4 bases short, with 10 bases between.

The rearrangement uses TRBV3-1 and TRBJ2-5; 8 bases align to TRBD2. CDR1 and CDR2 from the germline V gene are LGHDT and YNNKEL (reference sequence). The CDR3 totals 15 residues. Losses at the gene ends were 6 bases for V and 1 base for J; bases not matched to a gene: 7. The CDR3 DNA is TGTGCCAGCAGGGCCGCTCTAGCGGGCCAAGAGACCCAGTACTTC. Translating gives CASRAALAGQETQYF.

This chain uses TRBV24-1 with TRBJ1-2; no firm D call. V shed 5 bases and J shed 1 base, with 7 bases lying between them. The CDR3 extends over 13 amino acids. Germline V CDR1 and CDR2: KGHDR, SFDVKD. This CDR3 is CATSGTVNYGYTF. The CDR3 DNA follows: TGTGCCACCAGTGGGACGGTTAACTATGGCTACACCTTC.

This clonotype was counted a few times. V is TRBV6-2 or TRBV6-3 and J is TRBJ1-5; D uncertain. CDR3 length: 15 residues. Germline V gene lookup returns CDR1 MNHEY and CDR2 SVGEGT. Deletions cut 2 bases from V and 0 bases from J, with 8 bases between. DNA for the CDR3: TGTGCCAGCAGTTACCTTTCTGATAGCAATCAGCCCCAGCATTTT. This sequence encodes CASSYLSDSNQPQHF.

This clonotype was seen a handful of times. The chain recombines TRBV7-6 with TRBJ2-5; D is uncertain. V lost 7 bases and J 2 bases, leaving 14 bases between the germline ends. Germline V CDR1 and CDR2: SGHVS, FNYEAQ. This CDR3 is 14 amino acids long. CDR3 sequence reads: CASTKQTTQETQYF. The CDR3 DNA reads TGTGCCAGCACTAAACAGACAACTCAAGAGACCCAGTACTTC.

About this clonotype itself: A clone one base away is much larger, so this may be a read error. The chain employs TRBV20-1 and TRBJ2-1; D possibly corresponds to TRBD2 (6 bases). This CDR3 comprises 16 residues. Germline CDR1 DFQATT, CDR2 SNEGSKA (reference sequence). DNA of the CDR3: TGCAGTGCTACCCGGATGGGACTCTCTAGCCACAATGAGCGGTTCTTC. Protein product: CSATRMGLSSHNERFF.

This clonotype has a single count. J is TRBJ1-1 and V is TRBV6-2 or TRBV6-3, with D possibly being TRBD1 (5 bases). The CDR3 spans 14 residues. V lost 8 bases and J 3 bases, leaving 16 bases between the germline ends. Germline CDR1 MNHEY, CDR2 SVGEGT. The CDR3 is CASVDSGWDTEAFF. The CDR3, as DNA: TGTGCCAGCGTGGATTCAGGGTGGGACACTGAAGCTTTCTTT.

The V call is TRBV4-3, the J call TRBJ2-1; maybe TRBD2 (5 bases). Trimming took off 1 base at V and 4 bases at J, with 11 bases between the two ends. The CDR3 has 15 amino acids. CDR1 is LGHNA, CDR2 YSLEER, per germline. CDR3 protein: CASSQALSGYNEQFF. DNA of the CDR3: TGCGCCAGCAGCCAAGCCCTGTCGGGATACAATGAGCAGTTCTTC.

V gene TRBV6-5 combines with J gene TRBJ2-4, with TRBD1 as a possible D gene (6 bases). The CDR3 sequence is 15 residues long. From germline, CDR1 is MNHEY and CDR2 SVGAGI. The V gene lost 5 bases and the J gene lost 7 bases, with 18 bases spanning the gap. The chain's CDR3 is CASSIRGPGTNIQYF. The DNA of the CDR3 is TGTGCCAGCAGTATCAGGGGACCAGGGACGAACATTCAGTACTTC.

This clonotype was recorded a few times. The CDR3 coding sequence is TGCGCCAGCAGCCAAGGGGGCTCACCCGATCCCTACGAGCAGTACTTC. This translates into CASSQGGSPDPYEQYF. This chain links TRBV4-3 with TRBJ2-7, with D possibly TRBD1 on 5 matching bases. Trimming shortened V by 1 base and J by 2 bases, and 15 bases separated the two germline ends. There are 16 residues in the CDR3. Germline CDR1 reads LGHNA; CDR2 reads YSLEER.

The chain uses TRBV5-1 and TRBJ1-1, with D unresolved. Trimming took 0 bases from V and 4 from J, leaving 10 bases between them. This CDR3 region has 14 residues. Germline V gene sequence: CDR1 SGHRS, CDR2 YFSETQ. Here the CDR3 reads CASSLENARTEAFF. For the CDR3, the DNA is TGCGCCAGCAGCTTGGAGAACGCCCGCACTGAAGCTTTCTTT.

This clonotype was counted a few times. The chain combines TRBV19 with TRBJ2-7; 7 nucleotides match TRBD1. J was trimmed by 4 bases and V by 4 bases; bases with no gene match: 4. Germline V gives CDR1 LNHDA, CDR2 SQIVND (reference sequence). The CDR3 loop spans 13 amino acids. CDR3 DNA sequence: TGTGCCAGTAGTACCGGGACAGAGTACGAGCAGTACTTC. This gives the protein CASSTGTEYEQYF.

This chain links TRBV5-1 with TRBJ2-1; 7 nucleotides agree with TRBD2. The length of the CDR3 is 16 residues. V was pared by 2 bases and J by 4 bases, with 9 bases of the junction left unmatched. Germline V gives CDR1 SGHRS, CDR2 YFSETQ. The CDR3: CASSFAGLNLYNEQFF. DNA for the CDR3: TGCGCCAGCAGCTTCGCGGGACTAAATTTGTACAATGAGCAGTTCTTC.

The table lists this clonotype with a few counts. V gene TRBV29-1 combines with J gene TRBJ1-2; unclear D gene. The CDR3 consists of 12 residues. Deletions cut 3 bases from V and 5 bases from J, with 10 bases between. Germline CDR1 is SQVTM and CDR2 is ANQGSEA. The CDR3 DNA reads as TGCAGCGTTGAGGTCGGCGATTATGGCTACACCTTC. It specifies CSVEVGDYGYTF. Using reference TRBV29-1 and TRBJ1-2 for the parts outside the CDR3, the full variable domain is SAVISQKPSRDICQRGTSLTIQCQVDSQVTMMFWYRQQPGQSLTLIATANQGSEATYESGFVIDKFPISRPNLTFSTLTVSNMSPEDSSIYLCSVEVGDYGYTFGSGTRLTVV.

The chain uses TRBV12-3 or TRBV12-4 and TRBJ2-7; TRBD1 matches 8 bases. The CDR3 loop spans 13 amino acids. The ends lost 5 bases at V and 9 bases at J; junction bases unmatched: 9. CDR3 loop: CASSPQMTGAQYF. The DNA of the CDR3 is TGTGCCAGCAGTCCTCAAATGACAGGGGCGCAGTACTTC.

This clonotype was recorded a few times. The DNA for the CDR3 is TGTGCCAGCTCATCCGGCGGGGGGGGCGATACGCAGTATTTT. It encodes CASSSGGGGDTQYF. V is TRBV18 and J is TRBJ2-3; 9 bases map to TRBD2. This CDR3 has 14 amino acids. Germline assignment: CDR1 KGHSH and CDR2 LQKENI. V trimming: 5 bases; J trimming: 6 bases; junction bases outside the gene matches: 6.

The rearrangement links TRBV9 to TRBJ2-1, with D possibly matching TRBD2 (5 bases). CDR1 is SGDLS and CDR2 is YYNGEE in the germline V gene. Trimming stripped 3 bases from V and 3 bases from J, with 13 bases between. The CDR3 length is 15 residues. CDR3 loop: CASSEALANYNEQFF. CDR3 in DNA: TGTGCCAGCAGCGAAGCCCTAGCCAACTACAATGAGCAGTTCTTC.

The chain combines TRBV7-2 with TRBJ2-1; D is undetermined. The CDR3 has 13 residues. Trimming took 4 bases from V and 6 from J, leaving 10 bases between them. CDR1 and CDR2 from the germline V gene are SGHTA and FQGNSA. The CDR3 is CASSSPWTNEQFF. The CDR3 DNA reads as TGTGCCAGCAGCTCCCCGTGGACCAATGAGCAGTTCTTC.

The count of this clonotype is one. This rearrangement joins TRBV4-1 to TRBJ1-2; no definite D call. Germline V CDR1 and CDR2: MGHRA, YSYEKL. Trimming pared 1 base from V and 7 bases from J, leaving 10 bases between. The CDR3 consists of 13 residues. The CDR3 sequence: CASSQVQLPGYTF. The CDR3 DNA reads TGCGCCAGCAGCCAAGTCCAGTTACCTGGCTACACCTTC.

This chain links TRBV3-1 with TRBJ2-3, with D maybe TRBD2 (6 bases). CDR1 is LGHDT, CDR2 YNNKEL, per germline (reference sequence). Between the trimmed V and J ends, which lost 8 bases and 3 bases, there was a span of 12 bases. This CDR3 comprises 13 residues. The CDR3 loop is CASLGGVTDTQYF. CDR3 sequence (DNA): TGTGCCAGCCTAGGAGGGGTTACAGATACGCAGTATTTT.

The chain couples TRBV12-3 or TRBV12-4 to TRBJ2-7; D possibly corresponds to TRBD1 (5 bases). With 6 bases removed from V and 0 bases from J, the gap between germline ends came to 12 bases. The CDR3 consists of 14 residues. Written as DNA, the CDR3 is TGTGCCAGCAGCCAGACAGTAAACTCCTACGAGCAGTACTTC. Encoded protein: CASSQTVNSYEQYF.

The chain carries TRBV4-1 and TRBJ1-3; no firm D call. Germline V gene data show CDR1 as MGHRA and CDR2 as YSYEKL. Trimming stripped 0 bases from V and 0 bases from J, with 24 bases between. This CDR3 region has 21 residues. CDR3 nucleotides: TGCGCCAGCAGCCAAGATTTTTCGGCGATGCGGGGAGGCCCCTCTGGAAACACCATATATTTT. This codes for CASSQDFSAMRGGPSGNTIYF.

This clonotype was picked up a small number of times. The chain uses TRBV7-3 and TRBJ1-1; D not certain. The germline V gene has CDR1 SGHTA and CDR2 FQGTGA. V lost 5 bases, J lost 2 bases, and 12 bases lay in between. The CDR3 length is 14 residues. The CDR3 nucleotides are TGTGCCAGCAGCCTCTCGGAAGCTAACACTGAAGCTTTCTTT. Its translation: CASSLSEANTEAFF.

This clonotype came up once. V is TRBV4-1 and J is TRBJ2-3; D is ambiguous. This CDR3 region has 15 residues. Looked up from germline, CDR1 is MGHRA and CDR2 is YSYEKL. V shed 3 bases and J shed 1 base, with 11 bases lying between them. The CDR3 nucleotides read TGCGCCAGCAGCCAGGACCCCGAAGGCACAGATACGCAGTATTTT. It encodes CASSQDPEGTDTQYF.

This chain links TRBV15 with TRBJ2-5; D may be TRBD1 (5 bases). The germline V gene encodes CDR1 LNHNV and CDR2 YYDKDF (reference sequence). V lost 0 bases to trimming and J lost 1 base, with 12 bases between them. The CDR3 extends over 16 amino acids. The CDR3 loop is CATSREGRVFQETQYF. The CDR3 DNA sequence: TGTGCCACCAGCAGAGAGGGCAGGGTGTTCCAAGAGACCCAGTACTTC.

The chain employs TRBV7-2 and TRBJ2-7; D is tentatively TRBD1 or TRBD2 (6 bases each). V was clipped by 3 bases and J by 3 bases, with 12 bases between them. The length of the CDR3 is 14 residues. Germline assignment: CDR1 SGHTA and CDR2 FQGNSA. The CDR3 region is CASSFDGGRYEQYF. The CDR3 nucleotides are TGTGCCAGCAGCTTCGATGGGGGGCGCTACGAGCAGTACTTC. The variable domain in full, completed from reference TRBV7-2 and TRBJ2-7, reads GAGVSQSPSNKVTEKGKDVELRCDPISGHTALYWYRQSLGQGLEFLIYFQGNSAPDKSGLPSDRFSAERTGGSVSTLTIQRTQQEDSAVYLCASSFDGGRYEQYFGPGTRLTVT.

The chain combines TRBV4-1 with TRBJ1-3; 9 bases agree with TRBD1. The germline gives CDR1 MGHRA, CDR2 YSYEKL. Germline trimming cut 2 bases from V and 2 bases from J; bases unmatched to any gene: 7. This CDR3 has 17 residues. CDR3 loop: CASSQPDRGRPGNTIYF. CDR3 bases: TGCGCCAGCAGCCAACCCGACAGGGGGAGGCCTGGAAACACCATATATTTT.

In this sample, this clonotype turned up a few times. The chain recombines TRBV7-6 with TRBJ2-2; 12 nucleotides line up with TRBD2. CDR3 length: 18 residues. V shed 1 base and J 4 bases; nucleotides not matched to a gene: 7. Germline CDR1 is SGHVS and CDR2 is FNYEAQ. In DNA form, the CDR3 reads TGTGCCAGCAGCTTAGGTGGACTAGCGGGGTGGCGCACCGGGGAGCTGTTTTTT. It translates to CASSLGGLAGWRTGELFF.